These 24 T cell receptor beta chains originate from one sample sequenced in a study of blood T cell repertoires in COVID-19. Sequencing used immunoSEQ multiplex PCR; TCRdb keeps in-frame clones, though not all of them. This sample has approximately 150,000 clones; 84% occur once, and the top ten carry roughly 3.4%. Specimen: PBMCs or T cells enriched from blood (not recorded which). All receptors come from a woman between 45 and 60 years old with acute COVID-19.

CDR3 DNA: TGTGCCAGCAGCTTACGGGCTACGAGCGGCCCTCCGGGGTTCTTC. Protein sequence: CASSLRATSGPPGFF. This sequence joins TRBV7-2 and TRBJ2-1, with D possibly TRBD2 on 5 matching bases. Trimming cost V 2 bases and J 15 bases, with 23 bases left between them. The CDR3 is 15 amino acids. Germline-derived CDR1 and CDR2 are SGHTA and FQGNSA.

The V call is TRBV6-5, the J call TRBJ2-1; D unresolved. V lost 0 bases and J 8 bases, leaving 11 bases between the germline ends. This CDR3 is 14 amino acids long. Germline assignment: CDR1 MNHEY and CDR2 SVGAGI. The chain's CDR3 is CASSYSGLLDEQFF. DNA for the CDR3: TGTGCCAGCAGTTACTCTGGCCTCCTAGATGAGCAGTTCTTC.

This clone was recorded a few times. The chain uses TRBV15 and TRBJ1-1, with D tentatively TRBD1 (5 bases). Trimming stripped 5 bases from V and 4 bases from J, with 14 bases between. CDR1 is LNHNV and CDR2 is YYDKDF in the germline V gene (reference sequence). The CDR3 covers 14 residues. This CDR3 is CATSAYRLGTEAFF. The CDR3 DNA reads TGTGCCACCAGCGCCTACAGGTTGGGCACTGAAGCTTTCTTT.

The chain has TRBV11-2 and TRBJ1-2; TRBD1 might be the D (5 bases). V was cut by 5 bases and J by 7 bases, with 14 bases left in between. Germline V lookup: CDR1 SGHAT, CDR2 FQNNGV. This CDR3 has 13 amino acids. CDR3 region: CASSTGGGTGYTF. Here the CDR3 DNA reads TGTGCCAGCAGCACGGGGGGGGGAACTGGCTACACCTTC.

V gene TRBV11-3 combines with J gene TRBJ2-7; D is perhaps TRBD2 (6 bases). Trimming left V 2 bases short and J 1 base short, with 9 bases between. The CDR3 contains 14 residues. Germline V gene lookup returns CDR1 SGHNT and CDR2 YENEEA. The CDR3 nucleotides are TGTGCCAGCAGCTTATGGGAGGAATCCTACGAGCAGTACTTC. It codes for CASSLWEESYEQYF.

The V call is TRBV11-3, the J call TRBJ1-1; D is perhaps TRBD1 (5 bases). Germline V gene sequence: CDR1 SGHNT, CDR2 YENEEA. This CDR3 region has 13 residues. The germline V and J ends were trimmed by 5 bases and 2 bases, with 9 bases remaining between them. The CDR3 DNA reads TGTGCCAGCAGCATCGGGACTAACACTGAAGCTTTCTTT. It yields the protein CASSIGTNTEAFF.

The chain joins TRBV6-5 to TRBJ1-5; perhaps TRBD1 as D (5 bases). The germline CDR1 and CDR2 sequences are MNHEY and SVGAGI. Trimming shortened V by 0 bases and J by 9 bases, and 12 bases separated the two germline ends. This CDR3 region has 14 residues. The chain's CDR3 is CASSYSQGTRPQHF. CDR3 DNA sequence: TGTGCCAGCAGTTACTCGCAGGGAACGAGGCCCCAGCATTTT.

CDR3 amino acids: CASSFPGYLSGNTIYF. The CDR3 DNA follows: TGTGCCAGCAGCTTCCCAGGCTACCTCTCTGGAAACACCATATATTTT. The chain has TRBV7-2 and TRBJ1-3; no clear D gene. V was shortened by 3 bases and J by 0 bases, with 12 bases between the two germline ends. CDR1 is SGHTA, CDR2 FQGNSA, per germline. CDR3 length: 16 amino acids.

V is TRBV27 and J is TRBJ2-7; 12 bases fit TRBD1. The CDR3 sequence is 14 residues long. Germline V lookup: CDR1 MNHEY, CDR2 SMNVEV (reference sequence). V trimming: 4 bases; J trimming: 8 bases; junction bases outside the gene matches: 6. The CDR3 region is CASSSAGTGGQQYF. The CDR3 nucleotides read TGTGCCAGCAGTTCCGCCGGGACAGGGGGCCAGCAGTACTTC.

The V and J genes are TRBV2 and TRBJ1-1, with 7 bases aligning to TRBD1. Germline assignment: CDR1 SNHLY and CDR2 FYNNEI. With V trimmed by 9 bases and J by 1 base, 11 bases remained unmatched. This CDR3 spans 15 amino acids. In DNA, the CDR3 is TGTGCCAGTCGGACCGGGACAGACCAGAACACTGAAGCTTTCTTT. Protein: CASRTGTDQNTEAFF.

The V gene is TRBV6-5, the J gene TRBJ1-5; weak D call: TRBD1 (5 bases). This CDR3 has 14 residues. Per germline, CDR1 MNHEY and CDR2 SVGAGI. Trimming took 6 bases from V and 0 from J, leaving 9 bases between them. CDR3 loop: CASSSGYSNQPQHF. The CDR3 coding sequence is TGTGCCAGCAGCTCAGGGTATAGCAATCAGCCCCAGCATTTT.

The chain recombines TRBV3-1 (or the pseudogene TRBV3-2) with TRBJ2-3; D is possibly TRBD1 (5 bases). CDR3 length equals 16 residues. V shed 2 bases and J shed 2 bases, with 14 bases lying between them. The germline V gene encodes CDR1 LGHDT and CDR2 YNNKEL (reference sequence). CDR3 DNA: TGTGCCAGCAGCCAACAGGGTGTAGTCTACACAGATACGCAGTATTTT. It encodes CASSQQGVVYTDTQYF.

The genes are TRBV6-1 and TRBJ2-7, with 9 bases lining up with TRBD1. The CDR3 runs to 16 residues. Germline CDR1 reads MNHNS; CDR2 reads SASEGT. Trimming removed 1 base from V and 7 bases from J; junction bases left unmatched: 11. The CDR3 is CASSEGEGTGSREQYF. The CDR3 DNA reads as TGTGCCAGCAGTGAAGGAGAAGGGACAGGGTCAAGGGAGCAGTACTTC.

This chain connects TRBV7-3 to TRBJ2-1, with TRBD2 identical over 8 bases. V gave up 5 bases and J gave up 6 bases; unmatched junction bases: 6. The CDR3 length is 14 residues. From germline, CDR1 is SGHTA and CDR2 FQGTGA. For the CDR3, the DNA is TGTGCCAGCAGCACCTCCGGGACTAGCAATGAGCAGTTCTTC. Translation: CASSTSGTSNEQFF. Full variable domain (outside the CDR3, taken from reference TRBV7-3 and TRBJ2-1): GAGVSQTPSNKVTEKGKYVELRCDPISGHTALYWYRQSLGQGPEFLIYFQGTGAADDSGLPNDRFFAVRPEGSVSTLKIQRTERGDSAVYLCASSTSGTSNEQFFGPGTRLTVL.

On this clone: This CDR3 is also generated by other DNA sequences in the sample. DNA for the CDR3: TGCGCCAGCAGCCGTCAGGGGACTAATGAAAAACTGTTTTTT. It translates to CASSRQGTNEKLFF. The V and J genes are TRBV5-1 and TRBJ1-4; D may be TRBD1 (6 bases). This CDR3 spans 14 amino acids. Germline CDR1 is SGHRS and CDR2 is YFSETQ. V was pared by 4 bases and J by 2 bases, with 9 bases between.

CDR3 sequence reads: CASSLDRVGNYGYTF. DNA of the CDR3: TGCGCCAGCAGCTTGGACAGGGTCGGTAACTATGGCTACACCTTC. The J gene is TRBJ1-2, the V gene TRBV5-1; tentative D call: TRBD1 (6 bases). Germline V gene data show CDR1 as SGHRS and CDR2 as YFSETQ. Deletions cut 0 bases from V and 1 base from J, with 10 bases between. The length of the CDR3 is 15 residues.

The chain employs TRBV4-3 and TRBJ2-1, with TRBD2 matching 11 bases. There are 20 residues in the CDR3. With V trimmed by 2 bases and J by 2 bases, 14 bases remained unmatched. Per the germline V gene, CDR1 is LGHNA and CDR2 is YSLEER. The CDR3 is CASSQRTTSGSRGTYNEQFF. The CDR3 DNA sequence: TGCGCCAGCAGCCAAAGGACCACTAGCGGGAGCCGCGGGACCTACAATGAGCAGTTCTTC.

V and J are TRBV28 and TRBJ1-2; D might be TRBD1 (6 bases). The CDR3 is made up of 14 amino acids. CDR1 and CDR2 (germline): MDHEN, SYDVKM. Trimming took off 6 bases at V and 1 base at J, with 12 bases between the two ends. The CDR3 DNA reads as TGTGCCAGCAGCGGGACAACCTTTAACTATGGCTACACCTTC. It encodes CASSGTTFNYGYTF.

The chain couples TRBV7-8 to TRBJ1-4; the D gene is possibly TRBD1 (5 bases). This CDR3 region has 15 residues. Trimming removed 5 bases from V and 5 bases from J, with 15 bases in between. Germline V gene data show CDR1 as SGHVS and CDR2 as FQNEAQ. The CDR3 region is CASSRTGTQNEKLFF. The CDR3 bases are TGTGCCAGCAGCAGAACCGGGACTCAAAATGAAAAACTGTTTTTT. Looking up the rest from reference TRBV7-8 and TRBJ1-4 gives the full variable domain: GAGVSQSPRYKVAKRGQDVALRCDPISGHVSLFWYQQALGQGPEFLTYFQNEAQLDKSGLPSDRFFAERPEGSVSTLKIQRTQQEDSAVYLCASSRTGTQNEKLFFGSGTQLSVL.

This rearrangement joins TRBV12-5 to TRBJ1-2, with 9 bases fitting TRBD1. CDR3 length: 18 amino acids. Trimming at V came to 2 bases and at J to 1 base, leaving 11 bases not matched to a gene. Germline V lookup: CDR1 LGHNT, CDR2 FRNRAP. CDR3 in DNA: TGTGCTAGTGGTTTGACAGGGGGCTTAGTCCCGGATAACTATGGCTACACCTTC. Translated, it gives CASGLTGGLVPDNYGYTF.

The chain has TRBV7-2 and TRBJ2-1, with 7 bases lining up with TRBD2. CDR3 size: 13 residues. V was pared by 2 bases and J by 15 bases, with 10 bases of the junction left unmatched. Germline V gene sequence: CDR1 SGHTA, CDR2 FQGNSA. The CDR3 is CASSLLGEGQRFF. The CDR3 nucleotides are TGTGCCAGCAGCTTATTGGGGGAGGGCCAACGGTTCTTC.

This chain connects TRBV5-4 to TRBJ1-2, with TRBD1 identical over 11 bases. V lost 2 bases and J lost 9; bases outside the gene matches: 6. CDR1 SGHNT and CDR2 YYREEE come from the germline V gene (reference sequence). This CDR3 spans 14 amino acids. The CDR3: CASSFKGTGGRYTF. The CDR3, as DNA: TGTGCCAGCAGCTTTAAGGGGACAGGGGGGCGCTACACCTTC.

This chain uses TRBV6-1 with TRBJ2-7; D is perhaps TRBD2 (6 bases). Looked up from germline, CDR1 is MNHNS and CDR2 is SASEGT. The CDR3 is 15 residues long. V was clipped by 1 base and J by 6 bases, with 16 bases between them. The CDR3 DNA sequence: TGTGCCAGCAGTGAAGTGGTGTTGGGGACTGGCGAGCAGTACTTC. It translates to CASSEVVLGTGEQYF.

In DNA form, the CDR3 reads TGTGCCAGCAGCTTAGATCGCCTAGCGGGAGGACCCGAGCAGTACTTC. This translates into CASSLDRLAGGPEQYF. The V and J genes are TRBV11-2 and TRBJ2-7, with 11 positions matching TRBD2. J gave up 6 bases and V 0 bases, and 7 bases lay outside the gene matches. CDR1 is SGHAT and CDR2 is FQNNGV in the germline V gene. The CDR3 length is 16 residues.